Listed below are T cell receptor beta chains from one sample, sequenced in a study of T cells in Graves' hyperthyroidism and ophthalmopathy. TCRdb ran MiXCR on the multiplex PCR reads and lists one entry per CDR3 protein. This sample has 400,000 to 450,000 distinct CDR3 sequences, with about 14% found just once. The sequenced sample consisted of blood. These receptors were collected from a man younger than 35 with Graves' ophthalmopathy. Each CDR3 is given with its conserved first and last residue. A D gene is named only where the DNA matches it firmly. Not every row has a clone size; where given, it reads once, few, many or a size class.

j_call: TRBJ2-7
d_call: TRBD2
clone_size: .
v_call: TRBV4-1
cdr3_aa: CASSQLLAGHYEQYF
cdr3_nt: TGCGCCAGCAGCCAGTTACTAGCGGGACACTACGAGCAGTACTTC

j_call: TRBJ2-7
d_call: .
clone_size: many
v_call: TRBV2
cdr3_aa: CASSENPSTYEQYF
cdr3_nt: TGTGCCAGCAGTGAAAATCCCAGCACCTACGAGCAGTACTTC

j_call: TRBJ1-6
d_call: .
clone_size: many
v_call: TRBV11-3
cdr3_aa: CASSLDGTANSPLHF
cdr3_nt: TGTGCCAGCAGCTTAGATGGGACGGCGAATTCACCCCTCCACTTT

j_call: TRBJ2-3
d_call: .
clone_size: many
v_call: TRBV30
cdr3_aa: CAWSVLGISTDTQYF
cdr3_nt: TGTGCCTGGAGTGTACTTGGGATTAGCACAGATACGCAGTATTTT

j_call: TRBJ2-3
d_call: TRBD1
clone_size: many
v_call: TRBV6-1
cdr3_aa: CASREHRGSTDTQYF
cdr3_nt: TGTGCCAGCAGGGAACACAGGGGGTCCACAGATACGCAGTATTTT

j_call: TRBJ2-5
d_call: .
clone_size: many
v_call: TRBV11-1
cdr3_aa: CASSPFRSRETQYF
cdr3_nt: TGTGCCAGCAGCCCCTTCCGGAGCCGAGAGACCCAGTACTTC

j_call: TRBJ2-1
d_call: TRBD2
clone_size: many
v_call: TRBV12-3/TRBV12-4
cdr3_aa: CASSLAAGDYNEQFF
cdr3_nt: TGTGCCAGCAGTTTAGCAGCGGGAGACTACAATGAGCAGTTCTTC

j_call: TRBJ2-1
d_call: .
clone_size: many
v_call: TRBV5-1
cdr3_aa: CASSLEESSYNEQFF
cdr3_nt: TGCGCCAGCAGCTTGGAAGAGAGCTCCTACAATGAGCAGTTCTTC

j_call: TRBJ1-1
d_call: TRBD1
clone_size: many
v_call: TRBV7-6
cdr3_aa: CASSLKGQGNTEAFF
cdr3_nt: TGTGCCAGCAGCCTAAAGGGACAGGGAAACACTGAAGCTTTCTTT

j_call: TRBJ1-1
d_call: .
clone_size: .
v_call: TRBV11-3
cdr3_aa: CACSLGITGRRTEAFF
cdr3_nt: TGTGCCTGCAGCTTAGGGATCACAGGGCGAAGAACTGAAGCTTTCTTT